This TCR beta chain was recorded in a study of T cells in Graves' hyperthyroidism and ophthalmopathy (dated by TCRdb to between 2018 and 2021). About the full investigation: Peripheral blood samples were taken at initial diagnosis, before any treatment was given. The paper describes TCR Vbeta CDR3 sequencing of 130 to 150 peripheral blood samples, made up of some 40 ophthalmopathy patients, roughly 80 hyperthyroidism patients and 17 progressor patients. A discovery cohort of about a hundred patients, 43 with Graves' ophthalmopathy and over 55 with stable Graves' hyperthyroidism, was used to find distinguishing TCR V-J signatures. For training and testing, the roughly 93 patients in the discovery cohort were randomly divided in a 7:3 ratio. Prospective prediction of ophthalmopathy was tested in an independent validation cohort consisting of fewer than 20 hyperthyroidism patients and around 16 patients who later progressed to ophthalmopathy. The study also compared thyroid tissue and blood T-cell repertoires from five or six Graves' hyperthyroidism patients. Following sampling, methimazole starting at 30 mg daily was given to hyperthyroidism patients, and high-dose intravenous methylprednisolone was given to ophthalmopathy patients.

This clonotype was detected a few times. Its antigen remains unidentified. No base quality information exists; no much larger clone differs at one position. Stable Graves' hyperthyroidism was defined as no progression to ophthalmopathy during 18 months of follow-up. Hyperthyroidism patients were newly diagnosed, with disease duration under 2 months, and aged 18 to 65 years. Patients with uncontrolled infections, other autoimmune diseases, pregnancy or lactation were excluded. Clinical symptoms, serum thyroxine and TRAb, thyroid ultrasound, and orbital computed tomography formed the basis for the diagnoses. PBMCs were isolated from about 9.2 ml of fresh peripheral blood by Ficoll-Paque density gradient centrifugation. Total RNA was extracted using Trizol reagent, and RNA quality was assessed on an Agilent 2100 Bioanalyzer. The TCR beta CDR3 regions were amplified from RNA transcripts. A first-round RT-PCR of the TCR CDR3 used the HTBI primer set with the Qiagen OneStep RT-PCR kit. Libraries were constructed in a second round of multiplex PCR, after which size selection and purification were performed. The libraries were sequenced on an Illumina HiSeq2000 using paired-end 100 bp reads. Per the source publication's procedure: SOAPnuke was used to process the raw data, removing reads that contained adapters or uncalled bases, had a mean Phred below 15, or lacked an exact match to the constant primer or identifier. COPE v1.2.5 was used to merge the high-quality paired reads, and each unique nucleotide sequence was defined as a clonotype. MiTCR v1.1 was used to align clonotypes to the IMGT TRBV, TRBD and TRBJ reference segments. The analysis included only V-J combinations with a frequency above 0.0001, which together covered 98% to 99.2% of the repertoires. The TCS score was defined as F50 (clonal expansion) divided by E x V (chaos), with BLOSUM62-based TCRdist calculated between CDR3 peptides within each V-J. Welch's t-statistics and random forest reduced 500 to 650 V-J features to fewer than 15, which were used in a naive Bayes classifier (R e1071). TCRdb ran its own pipeline on the public reads, namely fastp trimming at Q25 and MiXCR clone calling, and kept in-frame beta chains. CDR3 protein duplicates are merged, each entry listing the most common genes and DNA. TCRdb's processing, not the authors', yielded these V and J calls. The sample table shows fewer than 650,000 distinct CDR3 sequences, and about 14% are seen once. The ten most abundant clones make up more than 11% of the sample.

Beyond this particular receptor, the publication reports: Most expanded thyroid clonotypes (frequency above 0.001) were also found in blood, which suggests that blood repertoires may mirror thyroid immune responses. In validation, the model predicted progression to ophthalmopathy a median of roughly 6.5 months before onset, with roughly 71% sensitivity and 72.22% specificity. In cross-validation, a model built on a 13 V-J signature told ophthalmopathy apart from stable hyperthyroidism with 85% to 90% sensitivity and roughly 83% specificity, and in testing the same model reached 80%/75%. Sample size was not statistically predetermined, and investigators were not blinded to group allocation.

V was cut back by 7 bases and J by 0 bases, leaving a gap of 15 bases between them. CDR3 length: 16 amino acids, cysteine to phenylalanine. The sequence is cut down to CDR3 DNA, 48 bases in frame from base 1. The germline V gene (reference sequence) specifies LNHDA as CDR1 and SQIVND as CDR2. The clonotype originates from a woman between 40 and 55 years old with Graves' hyperthyroidism. The sequence links TRBV19 to TRBJ1-4, with the D gene not confidently named. Source material: blood. For the CDR3, the sequence is CASIGAFGATNEKLFF. The nucleotides read TGTGCCAGTATTGGAGCCTTCGGAGCAACTAATGAAAAACTGTTTTTT.